This TCR beta chain was profiled in a study of T cells after posttransplantation cyclophosphamide. Study results and limitations: Recipient CMV seropositivity and CMV reactivation strongly tracked TRB clonality.

Peripheral blood was collected from the related graft donor on the marrow donation day. With regard to this clone: Its antigen remains unknown.

Clones were read by immunoSEQ multiplex PCR, and TCRdb kept only the in-frame ones, dropping some. Seen here are about 28,000 clones, 86% observed once, and the top ten hold roughly 3.4%. The length of the CDR3 is 13 residues. Germline lookup yields CDR1 MNHEY and CDR2 SVGAGI. The V gene end was trimmed by 5 bases and the J gene end by 5 bases; junction bases not matched to a gene: 5. Sequenced input: PBMCs. The clonotype was recovered from a man in his fifties or sixties. The rearrangement joins TRBV6-5 to TRBJ2-5; TRBD1 matches 7 bases. The CDR3: CASSRQGSETQYF. As DNA, the CDR3 is TGTGCCAGCAGTAGACAGGGTTCGGAGACCCAGTACTTC.